This TCR beta chain comes out of a study of Ad26.COV2.S vaccination and SARS-CoV-2 variants. As for the study in general: By the intramuscular route, Ad26.COV2.S was given once, or twice 56 days apart. Study conclusions and caveats: Post-vaccination spike-specific CD8+ and CD4+ T cell responses reportedly had substantial breadth. Vaccine and placebo groups showed comparable non-spike TCR breadth.

As to treatment: about 20 received Ad26.COV2.S at low or high dose, single or two shots; about five received placebo; per-sample allocation not given. Day 63 after the first vaccine or placebo injection was the time point for sampling. Its platform was an Ad26 vector, and its expressed antigen was Wuhan-strain SARS-CoV-2 spike. A remark on this clone: The target antigen is unknown.

Some clones are missing from TCRdb's copy, which holds only in-frame ones; the method was immunoSEQ multiplex PCR. The table lists about 680,000 clones, 80% to 90% of them singletons. The CDR3 is 16 residues long. This chain connects TRBV21-1 to TRBJ2-5; no check of the table's D call, TRBD1, against the DNA was made. TRBV21-1 is termed a pseudogene. Sequencing was performed on peripheral blood, taken in a trial of Ad26.COV2.S vaccine versus placebo. The clonotype comes from a person aged 18 to 65 who received the Ad26.COV2.S COVID-19 vaccine or a placebo. CDR3 DNA: TGTGCCAGCAGCTGCCCCGGGACAGGGGGCGAAGAGACCCAGTACTTC. It translates to CASSCPGTGGEETQYF.